This T cell receptor beta chain was captured by sequencing in a study of T cells expressing NK-cell markers (dated by TCRdb to about 2020). In the study overall: Three sorted T-cell subsets (CD3+CD56+NKG2C+, CD3+CD56+NKG2C- and CD3+CD56-NKG2C+) from about 8 donors had their TCR beta-chain repertoires profiled. Among the eight sequenced donors, only one was HCMV-seronegative, while the other seven were HCMV-seropositive. The eight sequenced donors were randomly selected healthy volunteers, three men and five women. Libraries were sequenced as 2 x 150 bp reads on Illumina HiSeq 2000/2500, MiSeq or NextSeq. Results and caveats for the whole study, not just this receptor: Those dominant clonotypes were again the most abundant among CD3+CD56-NKG2C+ cells in a handful of donors, at about 25-60.1%. Whether the expanded NKG2C-expressing T cell clones were specific for HCMV antigens remained unclear. In six donors, the dominant CD3+CD56+NKG2C+ clonotypes ranked among the top 10 CD8+ clonotypes, making up 1.0-7.0% of CD8+ T cells.

Judged by frequency, this clonotype is medium-sized (0.01 to 0.1%); no count was given. The target of this receptor is not known. The CDR1 and CDR2 encoded by the germline V gene are SQVTM and ANQGSEA. Taken from cysteine to phenylalanine, the CDR3 has 12 residues. The protein alone is recorded here. The listed sequencing device is Illumina HiSeq 2000. TCR beta cDNA libraries were made by 5'RACE template switching that added a universal primer site and unique molecular identifiers. cDNA synthesis was primed from the TCR beta constant segment, followed by two successive PCR amplification steps. The authors' analysis ran thus. Reads were demultiplexed and grouped by UMI with MIGEC, and clonotypes were assembled and quantified with MiTCR. To exclude erroneous sequences, only TCR cDNA sequences supported by at least two reads were retained. Downstream repertoire analysis used the tcR package, and clonotypes were matched across fractions by CDR3 nucleotide sequence plus V segment. VDJmatch was used to annotate antigen specificity against VDJdb, with one amino acid substitution in CDR3 permitted. TCRdb reprocessed the reads, so every CDR3 protein sequence counts as one entry and DNA is not shown. These V and J calls are TCRdb output, not the study's own analysis. This sample's table lists over 350,000 distinct CDR3 sequences. The ten largest account for roughly a tenth of the sample.

To determine HCMV serostatus, a commercial ELISA kit was used to detect HCMV-specific IgG in serum. Peripheral blood mononuclear cells were isolated from blood by Ficoll density gradient centrifugation. Sequenced: blood T cells: a sorted CD56 or NKG2C T cell subset, CD4+ or CD8+ T cells, or bulk PBMC T cells (not recorded which). This chain joins TRBV29-1 to TRBJ2-3; the TRBD1 assignment by TCRdb is unverifiable without DNA. This clonotype was sampled from a woman in her 50s in good health. Donor details come from another sample of the same person, matched by shared clones. CDR3 loop: CSVGQGGDTQYF.